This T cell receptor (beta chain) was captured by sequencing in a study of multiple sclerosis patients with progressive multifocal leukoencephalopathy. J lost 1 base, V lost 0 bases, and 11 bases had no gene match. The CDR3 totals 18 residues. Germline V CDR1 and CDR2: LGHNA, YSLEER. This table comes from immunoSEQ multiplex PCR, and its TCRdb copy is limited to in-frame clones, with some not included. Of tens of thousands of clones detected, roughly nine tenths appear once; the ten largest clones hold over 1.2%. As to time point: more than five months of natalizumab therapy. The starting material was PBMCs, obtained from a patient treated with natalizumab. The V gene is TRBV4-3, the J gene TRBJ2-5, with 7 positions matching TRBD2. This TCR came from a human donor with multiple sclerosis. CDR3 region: CASSQEPLSAGPQETQYF. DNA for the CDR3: TGCGCCAGCAGCCAAGAACCCCTCTCAGCGGGACCCCAAGAGACCCAGTACTTC.